A selection of T cell receptor beta chains follows, all from one sample in a study of T cells expressing NK-cell markers. TCRdb re-called the 5' RACE reads and gives one entry per CDR3 protein, without DNA. The sample data list 500,000 to 700,000 distinct CDR3 sequences. The sequenced sample was blood T cells: a sorted CD56 or NKG2C T cell subset, CD4+ or CD8+ T cells, or bulk PBMC T cells (not recorded which). The receptors derive from a man between 18 and 29 years old in good health. The CDR3 runs from the conserved cysteine through the conserved F or W.

TRBV24-1,16,TRBJ2-1,CATSDALPGRHNEQFF
TRBV9,12,TRBJ2-1,CASSEPHNEQFF
TRBV25-1,18,TRBJ2-7,CASSPGGTSGSFPYEQYF
TRBV9,16,TRBJ2-3,CASSVAPGVITDTQYF
TRBV7-6,15,TRBJ2-5,CASSLAAAGQETQYF
TRBV5-1,15,TRBJ1-1,CASKRSRNQNTEAFF
TRBV6-6,13,TRBJ1-2,CASSYLRDGGYTF
TRBV20-1,11,TRBJ2-1,CSAREYNEQFF
TRBV5-1,11,TRBJ2-3,CASSIGDTQYF
TRBV7-2,14,TRBJ2-2,CASSPITDTGELFF
TRBV27,17,TRBJ2-2,CASSLSVGPGGTGELFF
TRBV7-2,15,TRBJ2-7,CASSQSGTGDYEQYF
TRBV6-1,15,TRBJ2-3,CASRPGVVSTDTQYF
TRBV3-1,13,TRBJ2-5,CASARGAAETQYF
TRBV6-1,15,TRBJ1-4,CASRDGGLPNEKLFF
TRBV6-1,16,TRBJ2-1,CASSGSSALNYNEQFF
TRBV5-6,15,TRBJ1-2,CASSLGKRVVYGYTF
TRBV20-1,14,TRBJ2-4,CSTRRGLAKNIQYF
TRBV18,14,TRBJ2-7,CASSPTTGPYEQYF
TRBV12-3/TRBV12-4,15,TRBJ1-4,CASSLDRDRAEKLFF
TRBV4-1,16,TRBJ1-3,CASSQGRVYSENTIYF
TRBV12-3/TRBV12-4,14,TRBJ2-1,CATDLRDSYNEQFF
TRBV12-3/TRBV12-4,13,TRBJ1-1,CASSLDSFTEAFF
TRBV6-1,16,TRBJ2-1,CASSAPSGISYNEQFF
TRBV12-3/TRBV12-4,13,TRBJ1-1,CASSWGGGTEAFF